A single sample is the source of the 4 T cell receptor beta chains below, sequenced in a study of T cells in narcolepsy. Sequenced by immunoSEQ multiplex PCR; TCRdb stores in-frame clones only, minus some. In the table there are about 29,000 clones, about 87% of which are singletons. Sequencing used memory (CD45RA-) CD4+ T cells from blood. Every receptor here comes from a human donor in good health.

The gene calls are TRBV2 and TRBJ1-2; D not resolved. V was pared by 3 bases and J by 2 bases, with 16 bases between. Germline V gene data show CDR1 as SNHLY and CDR2 as FYNNEI. The CDR3 is made up of 16 amino acids. Here the CDR3 reads CASSESLSAWNYGYTF. CDR3 coding DNA: TGTGCCAGCAGTGAGTCGTTGTCAGCGTGGAACTATGGCTACACCTTC.

The chain carries TRBV7-3 and TRBJ2-3; D gene ambiguous. This CDR3 region has 12 residues. Germline CDR1 and CDR2: SGHTA and FQGTGA. The V end was cut by 5 bases, the J end by 8 bases, with 11 bases between. The CDR3 DNA is TGTGCCAGCAGCGAGAACAGTGGTACGCAGTATTTT. Its protein is CASSENSGTQYF.

V and J are TRBV13 and TRBJ2-7; TRBD2 aligns across 12 bases. After removal of 5 bases from V and 3 bases from J, the junction contained 11 bases not matched to a gene. The CDR3 runs to 17 residues. Germline-derived CDR1 and CDR2 are PRHDT and FYEKMQ (reference sequence). In DNA form, the CDR3 reads TGTGCCAGCAGCCGTCTAGCGGGAGGGCAGAGAGGCTACGAGCAGTACTTC. Its translation: CASSRLAGGQRGYEQYF.

The chain carries TRBV7-2 and TRBJ2-7, with D possibly being TRBD2 (5 bases). Germline assignment: CDR1 SGHTA and CDR2 FQGNSA. The length of the CDR3 is 13 residues. The germline V and J ends were trimmed by 11 bases and 5 bases, with 19 bases remaining between them. This chain's CDR3 is CACTNPAGHEQYF. Written as DNA, the CDR3 is TGTGCCTGCACCAATCCGGCGGGCCACGAGCAGTACTTC.